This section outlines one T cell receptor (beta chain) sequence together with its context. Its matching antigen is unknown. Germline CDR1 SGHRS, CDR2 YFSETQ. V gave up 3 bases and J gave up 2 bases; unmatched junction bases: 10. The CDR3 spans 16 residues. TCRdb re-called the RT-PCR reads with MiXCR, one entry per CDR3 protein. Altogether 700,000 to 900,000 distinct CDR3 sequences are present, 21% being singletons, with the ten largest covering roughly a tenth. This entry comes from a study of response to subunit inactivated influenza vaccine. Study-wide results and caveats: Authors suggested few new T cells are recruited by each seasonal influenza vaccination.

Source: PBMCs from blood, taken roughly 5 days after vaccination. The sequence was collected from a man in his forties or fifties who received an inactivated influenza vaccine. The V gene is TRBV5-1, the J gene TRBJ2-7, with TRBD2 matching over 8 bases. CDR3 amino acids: CASSSPAGVGTYEQYF. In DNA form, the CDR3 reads TGCGCCAGCAGCTCGCCAGCGGGAGTAGGAACCTACGAGCAGTACTTC.